A selection of T cell receptor beta chains follows, all from one sample in a study of blood T cells in healthy people across ages. TCRdb ran MiXCR on the 5' RACE reads and lists one entry per CDR3 protein. The table includes over 1.5 million distinct CDR3 sequences, 49% detected once. Input material: blood. These receptors originate from a woman between 40 and 50 years old in good health. Each CDR3 is given with its conserved first and last residue. Clone size is shown for a subset of rows, as once, few, many or a class of expanded clone.

v_gene,abundance,j_gene,CDR3aa
TRBV9,-,TRBJ2-1,CASSFRRQGGNEQFF
TRBV27,-,TRBJ1-3,CASSWGQGSNTIYF
TRBV28,-,TRBJ2-5,CASSPNPGTTQETQYF
TRBV7-6,few,TRBJ1-1,CASSLNGALRTEAFF
TRBV28,-,TRBJ1-2,CASSLFSGGRYYGYTF
TRBV7-2,few,TRBJ2-3,CASSLDGLNGGGTDTQYF
TRBV4-3,-,TRBJ1-2,CASSQDSQGGNYGYTF
TRBV20-1,-,TRBJ2-3,CSALTSRGVRTQYF
TRBV20-1,-,TRBJ2-3,CSAKAGADTQYF
TRBV12-3/TRBV12-4,few,TRBJ2-1,CASSYRRQSVDNEQFF
TRBV4-3,-,TRBJ1-4,CASSQDIVLNEKLFF
TRBV2,-,TRBJ1-1,CASSEALGSEAFF
TRBV28,-,TRBJ2-1,CANSPGQGVSSYNEQFF
TRBV4-1,few,TRBJ1-1,CASSRQQGWEAFF
TRBV4-3,-,-,CASSQEGAGWGSSYNEQYF
TRBV20-1,-,TRBJ2-3,CSVTQGQGAGDTRYF
TRBV7-2,few,TRBJ2-7,CASSSDDSHHGGEQYF
TRBV20-1,-,TRBJ1-2,CSATRDSDYGYTF